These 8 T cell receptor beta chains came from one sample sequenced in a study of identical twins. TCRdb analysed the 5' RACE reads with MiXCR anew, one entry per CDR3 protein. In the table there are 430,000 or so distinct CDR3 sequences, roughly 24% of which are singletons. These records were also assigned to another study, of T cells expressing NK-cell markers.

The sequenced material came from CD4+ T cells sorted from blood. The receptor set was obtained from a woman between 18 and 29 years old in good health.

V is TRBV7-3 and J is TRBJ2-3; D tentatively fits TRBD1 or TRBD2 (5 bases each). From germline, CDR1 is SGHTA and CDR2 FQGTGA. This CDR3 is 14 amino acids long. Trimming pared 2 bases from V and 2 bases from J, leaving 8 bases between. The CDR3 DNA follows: TGTGCCAGCAGCTTAGTGGGGACCACAGATACGCAGTATTTT. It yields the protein CASSLVGTTDTQYF.

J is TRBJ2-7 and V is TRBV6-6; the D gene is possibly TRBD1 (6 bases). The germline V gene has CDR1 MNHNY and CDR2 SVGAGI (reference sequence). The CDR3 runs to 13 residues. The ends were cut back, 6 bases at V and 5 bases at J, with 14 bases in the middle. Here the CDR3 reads CASRTGQFHEQYF. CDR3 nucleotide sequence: TGTGCCAGCAGAACCGGACAGTTCCACGAGCAGTACTTC.

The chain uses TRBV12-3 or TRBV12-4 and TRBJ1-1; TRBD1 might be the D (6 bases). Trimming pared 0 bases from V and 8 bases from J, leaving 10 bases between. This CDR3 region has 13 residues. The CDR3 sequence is CASSLAATGEAFF. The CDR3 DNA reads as TGTGCCAGCAGTTTAGCGGCGACAGGAGAAGCTTTCTTT.

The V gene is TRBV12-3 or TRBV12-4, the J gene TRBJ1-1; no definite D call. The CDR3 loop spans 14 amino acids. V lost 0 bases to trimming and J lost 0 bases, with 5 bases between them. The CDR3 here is CASSLALMNTEAFF. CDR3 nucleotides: TGTGCCAGCAGTTTAGCTTTAATGAACACTGAAGCTTTCTTT.

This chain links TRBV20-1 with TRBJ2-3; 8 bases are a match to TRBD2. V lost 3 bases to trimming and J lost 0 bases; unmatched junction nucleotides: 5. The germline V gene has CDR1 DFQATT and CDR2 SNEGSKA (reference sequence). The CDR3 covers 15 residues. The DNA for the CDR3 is TGCAGTGCTAGCCGGGCTAGCGGGAGCACAGATACGCAGTATTTT. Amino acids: CSASRASGSTDTQYF.

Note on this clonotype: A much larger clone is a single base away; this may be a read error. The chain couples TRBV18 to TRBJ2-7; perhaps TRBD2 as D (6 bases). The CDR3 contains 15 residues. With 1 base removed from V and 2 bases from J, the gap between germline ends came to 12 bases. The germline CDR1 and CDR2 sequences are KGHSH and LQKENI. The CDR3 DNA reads TGTGCCAGCTCACCACGACTAGTGGGGGCCTACGAGCAGTACTTC. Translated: CASSPRLVGAYEQYF.

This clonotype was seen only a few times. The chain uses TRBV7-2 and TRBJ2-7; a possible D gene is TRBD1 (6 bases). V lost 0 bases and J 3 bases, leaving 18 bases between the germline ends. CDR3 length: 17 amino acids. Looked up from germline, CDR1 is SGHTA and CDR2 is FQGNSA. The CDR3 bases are TGTGCCAGCAGCTTAGCCCTCCACGGGACATTTAACTACGAGCAGTACTTC. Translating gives CASSLALHGTFNYEQYF.

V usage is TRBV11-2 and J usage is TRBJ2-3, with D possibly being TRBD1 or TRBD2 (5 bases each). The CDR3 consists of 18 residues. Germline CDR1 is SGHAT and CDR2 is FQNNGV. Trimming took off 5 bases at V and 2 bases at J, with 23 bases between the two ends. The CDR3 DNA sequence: TGTGCCAGCAGCCGGAGACCTCCTCTCAGGGACCACACAGATACGCAGTATTTT. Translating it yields CASSRRPPLRDHTDTQYF. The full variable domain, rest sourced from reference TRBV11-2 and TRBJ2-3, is EAGVAQSPRYKIIEKRQSVAFWCNPISGHATLYWYQQILGQGPKLLIQFQNNGVVDDSQLPKDRFSAERLKGVDSTLKIQPAKLEDSAVYLCASSRRPPLRDHTDTQYFGPGTRLTVL.